The 20 T cell receptor beta chains below come from one sample, sequenced in a study of CXCR3-negative and CXCR3-positive naive CD8 T cells. TRB cDNA was prepared as libraries by UMI-labeled 5' RACE. One entry per CDR3 protein, without DNA, is what TCRdb gives after re-calling the 5' RACE reads. Its table lists tens of thousands of distinct CDR3 sequences. The source material was memory CD8+ T cells from blood. The receptors originated from a human donor in good health. Some clones in this sample may be carry-over from other donors' samples.

The gene calls are TRBV6-2 or TRBV6-3 and TRBJ2-7; lacking DNA, the TRBD2 call made by TCRdb goes unchecked. Germline V gives CDR1 MNHEY, CDR2 SVGEGT. The CDR3 runs 14 residues. CDR3 in amino acids: CASSWAGNSYEQYF.

The J gene is TRBJ2-7, the V gene TRBV5-1; the TRBD2 assignment by TCRdb is unverifiable without DNA. CDR3 size: 13 residues. Per the germline V gene, CDR1 is SGHRS and CDR2 is YFSETQ. The CDR3 protein is CASSFERTYEQYF.

CDR3 loop: CASSQDLLVNYEQYF. This chain connects TRBV14 to TRBJ2-7. Per the germline V gene, CDR1 is SGHDN and CDR2 is FVKESK. The CDR3 is 15 amino acids.

This rearrangement joins TRBV28 to TRBJ1-6; with no DNA, the TCRdb D assignment of TRBD1 cannot be verified. The CDR3 has 14 amino acids. Looked up from germline, CDR1 is MDHEN and CDR2 is SYDVKM. The CDR3 loop reads CATTQGVNNSPLHF.

The chain couples TRBV5-4 to TRBJ2-2; checking the TCRdb D call of TRBD1 is not possible without DNA. CDR3 size: 13 residues. CDR1 and CDR2 (germline): SGHNT, YYREEE (reference sequence). The CDR3 is CASAEGATGELFF.

V is TRBV20-1 and J is TRBJ1-2; TCRdb returns TRBD1, unconfirmable since there is no DNA. CDR1 is DFQATT, CDR2 SNEGSKA, per germline (reference sequence). This CDR3 contains 12 residues. The CDR3 loop is CSALQGAGGYTF.

V usage is TRBV18 and J usage is TRBJ2-1; the TRBD2 assignment by TCRdb is unverifiable without DNA. Germline loops: CDR1 KGHSH, CDR2 LQKENI. This CDR3 has 15 residues. The CDR3 reads CASSPGSGQYNEQFF.

The rearrangement joins TRBV15 to TRBJ1-2. The germline V gene encodes CDR1 LNHNV and CDR2 YYDKDF (reference sequence). The CDR3 is 15 residues long. CDR3 region: CATSRDQDPGYGYTF.

The genes are TRBV4-3 and TRBJ1-1; TCRdb picks TRBD1, but there is no DNA to check that call. CDR1 and CDR2 from the germline V gene are LGHNA and YSLEER. This CDR3 is 15 amino acids long. The CDR3 loop reads CASSQDTGRGNEAFF.

The chain employs TRBV28 and TRBJ2-4; TCRdb picks TRBD1, but there is no DNA to check that call. The germline CDR1 and CDR2 sequences are MDHEN and SYDVKM. This CDR3 spans 15 amino acids. CDR3: CASRPGQMSLNIQYF.

The chain uses TRBV15 and TRBJ1-2; as DNA is missing, the TRBD1 call by TCRdb cannot be tested. Per the germline V gene, CDR1 is LNHNV and CDR2 is YYDKDF (reference sequence). This CDR3 spans 13 amino acids. The CDR3 protein is CATRAWDSYGYTF. Variable domain in full (rest from reference TRBV15 and TRBJ1-2): DAMVIQNPRYQVTQFGKPVTLSCSQTLNHNVMYWYQQKSSQAPKLLFHYYDKDFNNEADTPDNFQSRRPNTSFCFLDIRSPGLGDTAMYLCATRAWDSYGYTFGSGTRLTVV.

The chain joins TRBV2 to TRBJ2-3; there is no DNA to check the TCRdb D call of TRBD2. The CDR3 extends over 14 amino acids. Germline V lookup: CDR1 SNHLY, CDR2 FYNNEI. The CDR3 here is CATTSPFAPDTQYF.

V is TRBV9 and J is TRBJ1-3; the D gene TCRdb calls, TRBD1, cannot be checked with no DNA. Germline-derived CDR1 and CDR2 are SGDLS and YYNGEE. The CDR3 totals 14 residues. The CDR3 sequence: CASSAGTYGNTIYF.

The V and J genes are TRBV29-1 and TRBJ2-5; as DNA is missing, the TRBD1 call by TCRdb cannot be tested. The germline V gene encodes CDR1 SQVTM and CDR2 ANQGSEA. The CDR3 length is 13 residues. CDR3: CSGRDKFQETQYF.

The genes are TRBV7-6 and TRBJ2-2. The germline CDR1 and CDR2 sequences are SGHVS and FNYEAQ. This CDR3 is built from 17 residues. CDR3 region: CASSLEADVANTGELFF.

The chain links TRBV5-5 to TRBJ2-2. This CDR3 is built from 12 residues. Germline values: CDR1 SGHKS, CDR2 YYEKEE (reference sequence). CDR3 in amino acids: CASSFSFGELFF.

The gene calls are TRBV20-1 and TRBJ1-2. CDR1 DFQATT and CDR2 SNEGSKA come from the germline V gene (reference sequence). CDR3 length equals 14 residues. The CDR3 loop reads CSARGALLKGGYTF.

This rearrangement joins TRBV6-5 to TRBJ2-3. CDR1 MNHEY and CDR2 SVGAGI come from the germline V gene. CDR3 length equals 15 residues. CDR3 residues: CASSSPDWSTDTQYF.

This chain joins TRBV28 and TRBJ1-5. The CDR3 loop spans 15 amino acids. The germline CDR1 and CDR2 sequences are MDHEN and SYDVKM. The CDR3 here is CASSEITLSNQPQHF.

V and J are TRBV7-9 and TRBJ2-1; TCRdb's D call, TRBD2, is unchecked because there is no DNA. CDR1 is SEHNR and CDR2 is FQNEAQ in the germline V gene (reference sequence). This CDR3 contains 16 residues. The CDR3 sequence: CASSLTEGGGHNEQFF.